One sample yielded the 24 T cell receptor beta chains listed below, sequenced in a study of blood T cell repertoires in COVID-19. Generated by immunoSEQ multiplex PCR, the TCRdb table keeps only in-frame clones and is missing some. The profile shows just under 350,000 clones, around 82% of them singletons. The specimen sequenced was peripheral blood. These receptors all come from a man aged 25 to 45 with active or convalescent COVID-19.

For the CDR3, the DNA is TGTGCCACAGCCGGGACAGGGCCTTACAATGAGCAGTTCTTC. Its protein product is CATAGTGPYNEQFF. The V call is TRBV24-1, the J call TRBJ2-1; 9 bases are shared with TRBD1. The V segment lost 10 bases and the J segment 4 bases; nucleotides outside the gene matches: 7. Germline loops: CDR1 KGHDR, CDR2 SFDVKD. There are 14 residues in the CDR3.

The rearrangement joins TRBV6-2 or TRBV6-3 to TRBJ2-3; 14 bases fit TRBD2. Per the germline V gene, CDR1 is MNHEY and CDR2 is SVGEGT. V was pared by 4 bases and J by 2 bases, with 2 bases of the junction left unmatched. CDR3 length: 16 amino acids. The CDR3 protein is CASSSGLAGDTDTQYF. As DNA, the CDR3 is TGTGCCAGCAGTTCGGGACTAGCGGGGGACACAGATACGCAGTATTTT.

The J gene is TRBJ2-5, the V gene TRBV5-1; the D is unclear. The CDR3 is 13 residues long. V shed 2 bases and J shed 0 bases, with 5 bases lying between them. Germline V gene sequence: CDR1 SGHRS, CDR2 YFSETQ. CDR3 DNA sequence: TGCGCCAGCAGCTTAACAGACCAAGAGACCCAGTACTTC. Residues: CASSLTDQETQYF.

The chain has TRBV28 and TRBJ1-2; D remains unclear. From germline, CDR1 is MDHEN and CDR2 SYDVKM. V lost 11 bases and J lost 3, with 16 bases in between. The CDR3 totals 13 residues. The CDR3 coding sequence is TGTGCCTGCTCCTCCTCGGTGGACTATGGCTACACCTTC. Translated, it gives CACSSSVDYGYTF.

The chain combines TRBV30 with TRBJ2-4, with a weak D call TRBD1 (6 bases). This CDR3 comprises 15 residues. Trimming took off 5 bases at V and 1 base at J, with 15 bases between the two ends. Germline V gene sequence: CDR1 GTSNPN, CDR2 SVGIG (reference sequence). For the CDR3, the DNA is TGTGCCTGGGACCAGGGGTTTGTTGCCAAAAACATTCAGTACTTC. Its translation: CAWDQGFVAKNIQYF.

This rearrangement joins TRBV3-1 (or the pseudogene TRBV3-2) to TRBJ2-5; the D gene is possibly TRBD1 (6 bases). Between the trimmed V and J ends, which lost 5 bases and 2 bases, there was a span of 12 bases. Germline V CDR1 and CDR2: LGHDT, YNNKEL (reference sequence). The CDR3 runs to 14 residues. CDR3: CASSKRTDQETQYF. Here the CDR3 DNA reads TGTGCCAGCAGCAAAAGGACAGATCAAGAGACCCAGTACTTC.

The J gene is TRBJ1-6, the V gene TRBV9; TRBD1 might be the D (5 bases). The length of the CDR3 is 15 residues. The germline V gene encodes CDR1 SGDLS and CDR2 YYNGEE. The germline V and J ends were trimmed by 5 bases and 7 bases, with 16 bases remaining between them. The CDR3 DNA reads as TGTGCCAGCAGTTACGGGCCCTCAGGGAATTCACCCCTCCACTTT. It codes for CASSYGPSGNSPLHF.

The chain combines TRBV11-2 with TRBJ2-7; TRBD1 might be the D (5 bases). V was clipped by 1 base and J by 3 bases, with 10 bases between them. This CDR3 contains 14 residues. Germline V CDR1 and CDR2: SGHAT, FQNNGV. The chain's CDR3 is CASSLARAGYEQYF. DNA of the CDR3: TGTGCCAGCAGCTTAGCCAGGGCCGGCTACGAGCAGTACTTC.

The chain carries TRBV7-2 and TRBJ2-2; 7 bases are a match to TRBD1. The trim removed 6 bases at V and 6 bases at J, leaving 7 bases unmatched. The CDR3 extends over 14 amino acids. The germline gives CDR1 SGHTA, CDR2 FQGNSA. The DNA of the CDR3 is TGTGCCAGCAGGGGACAGTTCGCGTCCGGGGAGCTGTTTTTT. Translation: CASRGQFASGELFF.

The V call is TRBV11-3, the J call TRBJ2-5, with a weak D call TRBD2 (6 bases). The germline gives CDR1 SGHNT, CDR2 YENEEA. CDR3 length: 16 residues. V dropped 1 base and J dropped 5 bases, with 17 bases sitting between them. CDR3 in amino acids: CASSLGASPGTETQYF. In DNA, the CDR3 is TGTGCCAGCAGCTTAGGTGCTAGCCCGGGGACTGAGACCCAGTACTTC.

The chain has TRBV19 and TRBJ1-2; D is unclear. Germline V gene data show CDR1 as LNHDA and CDR2 as SQIVND (reference sequence). This CDR3 has 12 residues. The V end was cut by 0 bases, the J end by 8 bases, with 7 bases between. In DNA, the CDR3 is TGTGCCAGTAGTATAGACGAGTTGGGCTACACCTTC. It translates to CASSIDELGYTF.

The V call is TRBV6-5, the J call TRBJ2-7; TRBD1 is a possible D gene (6 bases). Germline loops: CDR1 MNHEY, CDR2 SVGAGI. Trimming shortened V by 6 bases and J by 0 bases, and 12 bases separated the two germline ends. The CDR3 is 14 amino acids. The CDR3 region is CASSLDSPSYEQYF. CDR3 coding DNA: TGTGCCAGCAGCCTGGACAGTCCCTCCTACGAGCAGTACTTC.

This chain uses TRBV15 with TRBJ1-1, with a possible D match to TRBD1 (5 bases). Germline V CDR1 and CDR2: LNHNV, YYDKDF (reference sequence). This CDR3 region has 15 residues. Trimming removed 1 base from V and 7 bases from J, with 16 bases in between. The CDR3 loop is CATSRVGDSYLEAFF. The CDR3 DNA follows: TGTGCCACCAGCAGAGTAGGGGACTCCTACCTTGAAGCTTTCTTT.

This chain joins TRBV18 and TRBJ2-5; possible D gene TRBD1, 6 bases. Deletions cut 6 bases from V and 3 bases from J, with 14 bases between. This CDR3 region has 14 residues. Germline V gene data show CDR1 as KGHSH and CDR2 as LQKENI. For the CDR3, the DNA is TGTGCCAGCTCTCCCGTACAGGGTGAAGAGACCCAGTACTTC. It translates to CASSPVQGEETQYF.

This chain uses TRBV7-8 with TRBJ1-5; D uncertain. V was pared by 5 bases and J by 3 bases, with 8 bases between. The CDR3 consists of 13 residues. CDR1 and CDR2 from the germline V gene are SGHVS and FQNEAQ. The CDR3 sequence: CASSRLFNQPQHF. The CDR3, as DNA: TGTGCCAGCAGCCGACTGTTCAATCAGCCCCAGCATTTT.

The chain couples TRBV19 to TRBJ2-1; D might be TRBD1 (6 bases). The germline V and J ends were trimmed by 5 bases and 6 bases, with 20 bases remaining between them. The germline gives CDR1 LNHDA, CDR2 SQIVND (reference sequence). The length of the CDR3 is 16 residues. In DNA, the CDR3 is TGTGCCAGTAGTCCCCCTCGCAGGACAGAAGCCAATGAGCAGTTCTTC. Amino acids: CASSPPRRTEANEQFF.

The chain couples TRBV5-8 to TRBJ1-2; possible D gene TRBD1, 6 bases. The CDR3 runs to 13 residues. Germline CDR1 reads SGHTS; CDR2 reads YDEGEE. Between the trimmed V and J ends, which lost 4 bases and 7 bases, there was a span of 14 bases. CDR3 nucleotides: TGTGCCAGCAGCCTCGGCCAGGGGAGTGGCTACACCTTC. This gives the protein CASSLGQGSGYTF.

The count of this clone is one. The chain is built from TRBV16 and TRBJ2-7; perhaps TRBD1 as D (6 bases). Germline V gene data show CDR1 as KGHSY and CDR2 as FQNENV. The germline V and J ends were trimmed by 4 bases and 2 bases, with 12 bases remaining between them. The CDR3 is 14 amino acids. CDR3 sequence: CASSRSTGTYEQYF. For the CDR3, the DNA is TGTGCCAGCAGCCGTTCCACAGGGACCTACGAGCAGTACTTC.

The chain has TRBV4-3 and TRBJ1-2; 8 bases are a match to TRBD1. The junction had 9 bases not matched to a gene; V was cut back by 1 base and J by 2 bases. Germline lookup yields CDR1 LGHNA and CDR2 YSLEER. This CDR3 region has 17 residues. The CDR3 DNA reads as TGCGCCAGCAGCCAAGCCCGGAGGACAGGGAGAAACTATGGCTACACCTTC. Translated, it gives CASSQARRTGRNYGYTF.

The rearrangement joins TRBV19 to TRBJ1-1; 7 bases line up with TRBD1. V gave up 1 base and J gave up 3 bases; unmatched junction bases: 5. The germline gives CDR1 LNHDA, CDR2 SQIVND (reference sequence). The CDR3 covers 15 residues. The CDR3 region is CASSIGRGGDTEAFF. The DNA for the CDR3 is TGTGCCAGTAGTATAGGGAGAGGGGGCGACACTGAAGCTTTCTTT.

J is TRBJ1-6 and V is TRBV7-2; maybe TRBD1 (5 bases). The CDR3 consists of 16 residues. V was clipped by 1 base and J by 7 bases, with 14 bases between them. Germline values: CDR1 SGHTA, CDR2 FQGNSA. CDR3 in DNA: TGTGCCAGCAGCTTAGTCGCAGGGAAAGTAAATTCACCCCTCCACTTT. As protein: CASSLVAGKVNSPLHF.

The genes are TRBV14 and TRBJ2-1; TRBD2 is a possible D gene (6 bases). The CDR3 is made up of 18 amino acids. CDR1 SGHDN and CDR2 FVKESK come from the germline V gene. V dropped 0 bases and J dropped 0 bases, with 15 bases sitting between them. In DNA form, the CDR3 reads TGTGCCAGCAGCCAAGAATCTTGGACGGACTACTCCTACAATGAGCAGTTCTTC. It specifies CASSQESWTDYSYNEQFF.

The chain recombines TRBV19 with TRBJ2-2; 9 positions match TRBD2. This CDR3 comprises 20 residues. Germline trimming cut 3 bases from V and 3 bases from J; bases unmatched to any gene: 17. The germline gives CDR1 LNHDA, CDR2 SQIVND (reference sequence). DNA of the CDR3: TGTGCCAGTAGTATCCCGACTGGATTTAGCGGGAGCCTCCACACCGGGGAGCTGTTTTTT. Protein product: CASSIPTGFSGSLHTGELFF.

The chain links TRBV30 to TRBJ1-2; perhaps TRBD1 as D (6 bases). This CDR3 region has 14 residues. The germline gives CDR1 GTSNPN, CDR2 SVGIG (reference sequence). V was clipped by 0 bases and J by 1 base, with 9 bases between them. The CDR3 reads CAWSVGGDNYGYTF. The CDR3 DNA is TGTGCCTGGAGTGTAGGGGGGGATAACTATGGCTACACCTTC.